This TCR beta chain is from a study of OX40 agonist ivuxolimab in advanced cancers. A remark on this clone: Germline and junction disagree at one end, which may indicate a read error.

The germline V gene encodes CDR1 LNHNV and CDR2 YYDKDF (reference sequence). This CDR3 is 12 amino acids long. Profiling relied on immunoSEQ multiplex PCR, and the TCRdb table lists in-frame clones only, not all of them. The sample holds over 55,000 clones, about 88% seen once. The sample in question was CD4+ or CD8+ T cells sorted from blood, obtained in a trial of the OX40 agonist ivuxolimab. The sequence was collected from an adult with an advanced solid tumor such as melanoma, head and neck, liver or kidney cancer. The chain couples TRBV15 to TRBJ1-5; D may be TRBD1 (6 bases). The CDR3 sequence: CATSRDTQGLRF. The CDR3 DNA follows: TGTGCCACCAGCAGAGACACACAGGGCTTGCGTTTT.